This T cell receptor beta chain comes out of a study of T cell repertoires in cytomegalovirus infection. On the study more broadly: Recently identified HLA-C-restricted CMV epitopes were used, and well-studied HLA-B-restricted CMV epitopes were used as well. Public TCR beta signatures marked donors with CMV infection and the matching HLA.

CDR1 and CDR2 from the germline V gene are MNHEY and SVGEGT. This CDR3 region has 14 residues. V lost 4 bases and J lost 8; bases outside the gene matches: 6. TCRdb redid the calling of the reads with MiXCR, one entry per CDR3 protein. The data hold about 900,000 distinct CDR3 sequences, with 25% to 40% observed a single time. This clonotype was counted ten times or more. What it recognizes is unknown. General study findings and limits: People with CMV and the relevant HLA were identified by cumulative public TCR beta family frequency. Dominating the ex vivo response were TCR beta clonotypes that were CMV-specific and HLA-C-restricted.

This clonotype originated in a human donor in good health (CMV status not recorded). Some clones in this sample may be carry-over from other donors' samples. Sequenced here: cultured CD8+ T cells from PBMCs, sampled from culture after CMV antigen stimulation. V and J are TRBV6-2 or TRBV6-3 and TRBJ1-5; 9 nucleotides align to TRBD1. CDR3 residues: CASSLNRGREPQHF. The DNA of the CDR3 is TGTGCCAGCAGTTTAAACAGGGGGCGAGAGCCCCAGCATTTT.